The sequence of this T cell receptor beta chain was determined in a study of early T cells in non-severe SARS-CoV-2 infection. Study summary: With bulk RNA from unsorted whole blood as input, sequencing yielded unpaired chains. Findings of the study overall: Matching results from VDJdb favored anti-spike CD8 responses, leaving private and CD4 specificities undetected.

On this clonotype: The antigen is not known.

Unique molecular identifier tags were affixed to discrete cDNA molecules. MiXCR, run by TCRdb on the 5' RACE reads, gives a single entry per CDR3 protein. The sample includes around 77,000 distinct CDR3 sequences, around 9.1% of them seen just once. Germline CDR1 and CDR2: LGHNA and YSLEER. The CDR3 is made up of 16 amino acids. The V segment lost 1 base and the J segment 4 bases; nucleotides outside the gene matches: 5. The receptor comes from an adult who was a healthcare worker with PCR-confirmed SARS-CoV-2 infection or an uninfected control (not recorded which). The sequencing used whole blood, collected at baseline. J is TRBJ2-3 and V is TRBV4-3; TRBD2 agrees at 10 bases. The CDR3 reads CASSQGSGGASDTQYF. CDR3 nucleotide sequence: TGCGCCAGCAGCCAAGGGAGCGGGGGGGCATCAGATACGCAGTATTTT.